Below, 31 T cell receptor beta chains from the same sample are listed, as sequenced in a study of identical twins. Each CDR3 protein gets one entry after TCRdb re-called the 5' RACE reads with MiXCR. The table shows about 200,000 distinct CDR3 sequences, with about 10% occurring only once. The specimen sequenced was memory T cells sorted from blood. The receptors originated from a man in his fifties in good health.

This clonotype was detected ten times or more. The CDR3 DNA reads as TGTGCCAGCAGCTTATCGCAGGGATACACTGAAGCTTTCTTT. Residues: CASSLSQGYTEAFF. The chain is built from TRBV6-5 and TRBJ1-1, with D possibly being TRBD1 (5 bases). The V gene lost 6 bases and the J gene lost 3 bases, with 14 bases spanning the gap. Germline V lookup: CDR1 MNHEY, CDR2 SVGAGI. The CDR3 spans 14 residues.

The chain recombines TRBV6-2 or TRBV6-3 with TRBJ2-5; 8 bases line up with TRBD2. The CDR3 is made up of 14 amino acids. Germline loops: CDR1 MNHEY, CDR2 SVGEGT. V trimming: 5 bases; J trimming: 4 bases; junction bases outside the gene matches: 6. CDR3: CASSNGGAGETQYF. The CDR3 DNA reads as TGTGCCAGCAGTAACGGGGGGGCCGGAGAGACCCAGTACTTC.

This clonotype turned up a few times. This chain links TRBV12-3 or TRBV12-4 with TRBJ1-1; TRBD1 aligns across 9 bases. The CDR3 has 13 amino acids. With 5 bases clipped from V and 7 bases from J, the junction kept 5 bases outside the gene matches. CDR3 sequence reads: CASSTGGGGEAFF. Here the CDR3 DNA reads TGTGCCAGCAGTACAGGGGGCGGGGGTGAAGCTTTCTTT.

This clonotype was counted many times. J is TRBJ2-3 and V is TRBV5-1; 7 bases are a match to TRBD1. The CDR3 runs to 15 residues. The V and J ends lost 1 base and 2 bases, in that order; junction bases with no gene match: 4. CDR1 is SGHRS and CDR2 is YFSETQ in the germline V gene. The CDR3 coding sequence is TGCGCCAGCAGCTTGACAGAGGGGGCCACAGATACGCAGTATTTT. It yields the protein CASSLTEGATDTQYF.

The table lists this clonotype with many counts. The chain joins TRBV7-9 to TRBJ2-3; D is uncertain. V was cut by 3 bases and J by 5 bases, with 9 bases left in between. The CDR3 has 13 residues. Germline V gives CDR1 SEHNR, CDR2 FQNEAQ (reference sequence). The CDR3 sequence: CASSFSARDTQYF. In DNA, the CDR3 is TGTGCCAGCAGCTTTTCAGCCCGAGATACGCAGTATTTT.

V usage is TRBV30 and J usage is TRBJ1-6; D gene unclear. The CDR3 is 17 amino acids. Germline V CDR1 and CDR2: GTSNPN, SVGIG (reference sequence). V dropped 0 bases and J dropped 9 bases, with 21 bases sitting between them. In DNA, the CDR3 is TGTGCCTGGAGTGTAGGGTCTAGGTGGCAGCCTAGTTCACCCCTCCACTTT. Protein: CAWSVGSRWQPSSPLHF.

This clonotype turned up a few times. The chain links TRBV4-1 to TRBJ2-2, with D perhaps matching TRBD1 or TRBD2 (5 bases each). CDR3 length: 14 amino acids. Trimming left V 3 bases short and J 4 bases short, with 9 bases between. Germline CDR1 MGHRA, CDR2 YSYEKL. Here the CDR3 DNA reads TGCGCCAGCAGCCATGGGGGATTCACCGGGGAGCTGTTTTTT. This gives the protein CASSHGGFTGELFF.

In this sample, this clonotype turned up many times. The chain recombines TRBV6-2 or TRBV6-3 with TRBJ1-1; 9 nucleotides align to TRBD1. The CDR3 has 15 residues. From germline, CDR1 is MNHEY and CDR2 SVGEGT. The J segment lost 6 bases and the V segment lost 6 bases, leaving 11 bases of the junction unmatched. The CDR3: CASRQRGTGWSEAFF. The CDR3 DNA is TGTGCCAGCAGGCAGCGTGGGACAGGGTGGTCTGAAGCTTTCTTT.

This clonotype was seen a few times. The chain links TRBV6-2 or TRBV6-3 to TRBJ1-2; D is unresolved. Germline-derived CDR1 and CDR2 are MNHEY and SVGEGT. This CDR3 is 12 amino acids long. V was shortened by 5 bases and J by 7 bases, with 11 bases between the two germline ends. The CDR3 here is CASSQERTGYTF. DNA of the CDR3: TGTGCCAGCAGTCAGGAACGTACTGGCTACACCTTC.

The rearrangement joins TRBV18 to TRBJ2-7, with D perhaps TRBD1 or TRBD2 (7 bases each). Trimming cost V 5 bases and J 5 bases, with 13 bases left between them. This CDR3 contains 13 residues. The germline V gene encodes CDR1 KGHSH and CDR2 LQKENI. The CDR3: CASSSSGGDEQYF. Written as DNA, the CDR3 is TGTGCCAGCTCATCCTCAGGGGGGGACGAGCAGTACTTC.

V is TRBV9 and J is TRBJ1-1; tentative D call: TRBD1 (5 bases). The germline gives CDR1 SGDLS, CDR2 YYNGEE. This CDR3 comprises 13 residues. Trimming took off 2 bases at V and 2 bases at J, with 7 bases between the two ends. CDR3 sequence (DNA): TGTGCCAGCAGCGTTGGGGCCAACACTGAAGCTTTCTTT. This sequence encodes CASSVGANTEAFF.

This clonotype was seen many times. It is likely a read error, because the conserved phenylalanine at the end of the CDR3 is missing. The DNA is left out, because the CDR3 cannot be placed on it with certainty; the CDR3 is given as TCRdb lists it. The chain couples TRBV18 to TRBJ1-1. Termini included, the CDR3 measures 14 amino acids. Germline V gene data show CDR1 as KGHSH and CDR2 as LQKENI. CDR3 loop: CASSPEQRTLKLSS.

This clonotype was seen many times. The chain couples TRBV27 to TRBJ2-5; the D call may be TRBD1 or TRBD2 (6 bases each). Deletions cut 3 bases from V and 8 bases from J, with 10 bases between. The CDR3 runs 12 residues. Germline V CDR1 and CDR2: MNHEY, SMNVEV (reference sequence). The CDR3 is CASSFPGGTQYF. The CDR3 DNA sequence: TGTGCCAGCAGTTTCCCCGGGGGCACCCAGTACTTC.

There are a few counts of this clonotype. V and J are TRBV20-1 and TRBJ2-1, with 13 bases lining up with TRBD2. J gave up 2 bases and V 5 bases, and 6 bases lay outside the gene matches. CDR3 length: 16 amino acids. The germline V gene encodes CDR1 DFQATT and CDR2 SNEGSKA (reference sequence). CDR3 residues: CSAGSTSGGAYNEQFF. CDR3 nucleotide sequence: TGCAGTGCTGGAAGTACTAGCGGGGGGGCCTACAATGAGCAGTTCTTC.

This clonotype has a handful of counts. V is TRBV10-3 and J is TRBJ2-1; TRBD1 matches at 7 bases. Trimming took 4 bases from V and 3 from J; bases not matched to a gene: 3. This CDR3 has 14 amino acids. From germline, CDR1 is ENHRY and CDR2 SYGVKD. CDR3 sequence (DNA): TGTGCCATCAGTGGGGACAGAAACTACAATGAGCAGTTCTTC. The encoded protein is CAISGDRNYNEQFF.

The chain is built from TRBV13 and TRBJ2-7; D might be TRBD2 (6 bases). Trimming shortened V by 0 bases and J by 2 bases, and 11 bases separated the two germline ends. Germline V gives CDR1 PRHDT, CDR2 FYEKMQ (reference sequence). There are 15 residues in the CDR3. In DNA form, the CDR3 reads TGTGCCAGCAGCTTAGGCAGGGACTCACCCTACGAGCAGTACTTC. Amino acid sequence: CASSLGRDSPYEQYF.

This clonotype was seen at least ten times. One end of the junction varies from germline; a read error may be responsible. The J gene is TRBJ1-5, the V gene TRBV5-1; TRBD1 might be the D (6 bases). This CDR3 comprises 13 residues. Per the germline V gene, CDR1 is SGHRS and CDR2 is YFSETQ. The DNA for the CDR3 is TGTGCCAGCAGCTTATCAGGGGATCAGCCCCAGCATTTT. This translates into CASSLSGDQPQHF.

This clonotype was counted between two and nine times. The chain is built from TRBV20-1 and TRBJ1-5, with D tentatively TRBD1 (5 bases). The CDR3 extends over 14 amino acids. Trimming took 5 bases from V and 2 from J, leaving 13 bases between them. Germline V gene data show CDR1 as DFQATT and CDR2 as SNEGSKA (reference sequence). In DNA, the CDR3 is TGCAGTGCTTGGGGCCCGGAGGGCAATCAGCCCCAGCATTTT. Amino acids: CSAWGPEGNQPQHF.

This clonotype appeared a few times. The chain employs TRBV3-1 and TRBJ1-1, with D possibly matching TRBD1 (5 bases). This CDR3 is 16 amino acids long. V shed 5 bases and J shed 2 bases, with 18 bases lying between them. Germline loops: CDR1 LGHDT, CDR2 YNNKEL (reference sequence). CDR3 sequence (DNA): TGTGCCAGCAGCGACGACAGCGAGGAGGTTAACACTGAAGCTTTCTTT. Protein: CASSDDSEEVNTEAFF.

The chain couples TRBV6-2 or TRBV6-3 to TRBJ2-7; 9 bases align to TRBD1. The germline CDR1 and CDR2 sequences are MNHEY and SVGEGT. The CDR3 sequence is 14 residues long. After removal of 6 bases from V and 4 bases from J, the junction contained 7 bases not matched to a gene. The CDR3 region has the DNA TGTGCCAGCAGACAGCCGGGACAGGGATACGAGCAGTACTTC. It encodes CASRQPGQGYEQYF.

At least ten counts were recorded for this clonotype. At one end, the junction sequence differs from germline, possibly due to a read error. This rearrangement joins TRBV12-5 to TRBJ2-5; tentatively, D is TRBD2 (5 bases). The CDR3 runs to 12 residues. Germline V gives CDR1 LGHNT, CDR2 FRNRAP. CDR3 loop: CASGLAPGLPSF. CDR3 coding DNA: TGTGCTAGTGGTTTGGCACCAGGACTTCCCTCCTTC.

This clonotype was detected only a few times. The chain links TRBV5-1 to TRBJ2-3; D is unclear. V lost 0 bases, J lost 0 bases, and 17 bases lay in between. In germline, CDR1 is SGHRS, CDR2 YFSETQ. The CDR3 is 18 amino acids. Here the CDR3 DNA reads TGCGCCAGCAGCTTGGCCACTATCCCCTTCCCCAGCACAGATACGCAGTATTTT. It is translated as CASSLATIPFPSTDTQYF.

This rearrangement joins TRBV20-1 to TRBJ2-7; 11 bases match TRBD2. V was pared by 3 bases and J by 3 bases, with 4 bases of the junction left unmatched. Germline V gene lookup returns CDR1 DFQATT and CDR2 SNEGSKA (reference sequence). CDR3 length equals 14 residues. The CDR3 DNA is TGCAGTGCTAGCCCCGGGACTAGCGGCTACGAGCAGTACTTC. Amino acid sequence: CSASPGTSGYEQYF.

This chain uses TRBV7-8 with TRBJ1-5, with unresolved D. The germline V and J ends were trimmed by 4 bases and 7 bases, with 8 bases remaining between them. Germline CDR1 is SGHVS and CDR2 is FQNEAQ. The CDR3 is 12 amino acids. CDR3 residues: CASSSPGQPQHF. The CDR3, as DNA: TGTGCCAGCAGCTCACCCGGGCAGCCCCAGCATTTT.

The chain is built from TRBV5-8 and TRBJ2-1; D is perhaps TRBD1 or TRBD2 (5 bases each). Germline-derived CDR1 and CDR2 are SGHTS and YDEGEE. The CDR3 is 15 residues long. With 5 bases removed from V and 0 bases from J, the gap between germline ends came to 12 bases. As DNA, the CDR3 is TGTGCCAGCAGAAGGGACGGCGGCTCCTACAATGAGCAGTTCTTC. This sequence encodes CASRRDGGSYNEQFF.

This clonotype has at least ten counts. V and J are TRBV9 and TRBJ2-1; either TRBD1 or TRBD2 may supply D (5 bases each). Germline lookup yields CDR1 SGDLS and CDR2 YYNGEE. The CDR3 totals 14 residues. The V end was cut by 3 bases, the J end by 6 bases, with 13 bases between. The CDR3 loop reads CASSAQPGTNEQFF. The CDR3 DNA reads as TGTGCCAGCAGCGCCCAACCCGGGACCAATGAGCAGTTCTTC.

This clonotype was seen at least ten times. The rearrangement uses TRBV27 and TRBJ2-7; no clear D. V lost 2 bases and J lost 5, with 19 bases in between. Germline V lookup: CDR1 MNHEY, CDR2 SMNVEV (reference sequence). This CDR3 comprises 16 residues. CDR3 in DNA: TGTGCCAGCAGTTTACGAGAGGTTGGACGTGGAAACGAGCAGTACTTC. Amino acids: CASSLREVGRGNEQYF.

This clonotype was seen a few times. The gene calls are TRBV4-3 and TRBJ2-3; 11 bases line up with TRBD2. The CDR3 runs to 17 residues. The trim removed 4 bases at V and 6 bases at J, leaving 12 bases unmatched. CDR1 is LGHNA and CDR2 is YSLEER in the germline V gene. CDR3: CASSLSVAGGPRDTQYF. In DNA form, the CDR3 reads TGCGCCAGCAGCCTTTCTGTAGCGGGGGGGCCCCGGGATACGCAGTATTTT.

This clonotype was seen more than once but under ten times. The rearrangement links TRBV18 to TRBJ2-1; 10 nucleotides align to TRBD1. The CDR3 sequence is 15 residues long. Trimming removed 4 bases from V and 7 bases from J; junction bases left unmatched: 7. CDR1 is KGHSH, CDR2 LQKENI, per germline. CDR3 DNA: TGTGCCAGCTCACGGGACAGGGGTCCCGATAATGAGCAGTTCTTC. Amino acid sequence: CASSRDRGPDNEQFF.

This clonotype was found many times. This sequence joins TRBV3-1 and TRBJ1-1; no reliable D call. The length of the CDR3 is 13 residues. Trimming cost V 6 bases and J 1 base, with 9 bases left between them. Germline CDR1 LGHDT, CDR2 YNNKEL (reference sequence). CDR3 DNA sequence: TGTGCCAGCAGTTCAACGGGGAACACTGAAGCTTTCTTT. This translates into CASSSTGNTEAFF.

This clonotype was counted a few times. The chain links TRBV6-5 to TRBJ2-6; D remains unclear. The CDR3 runs to 16 residues. Germline CDR1 reads MNHEY; CDR2 reads SVGAGI. V dropped 4 bases and J dropped 0 bases, with 10 bases sitting between them. CDR3 nucleotide sequence: TGTGCCAGCAGTTCAACCCAGGTCTCTGGGGCCAACGTCCTGACTTTC. Its translation is CASSSTQVSGANVLTF.